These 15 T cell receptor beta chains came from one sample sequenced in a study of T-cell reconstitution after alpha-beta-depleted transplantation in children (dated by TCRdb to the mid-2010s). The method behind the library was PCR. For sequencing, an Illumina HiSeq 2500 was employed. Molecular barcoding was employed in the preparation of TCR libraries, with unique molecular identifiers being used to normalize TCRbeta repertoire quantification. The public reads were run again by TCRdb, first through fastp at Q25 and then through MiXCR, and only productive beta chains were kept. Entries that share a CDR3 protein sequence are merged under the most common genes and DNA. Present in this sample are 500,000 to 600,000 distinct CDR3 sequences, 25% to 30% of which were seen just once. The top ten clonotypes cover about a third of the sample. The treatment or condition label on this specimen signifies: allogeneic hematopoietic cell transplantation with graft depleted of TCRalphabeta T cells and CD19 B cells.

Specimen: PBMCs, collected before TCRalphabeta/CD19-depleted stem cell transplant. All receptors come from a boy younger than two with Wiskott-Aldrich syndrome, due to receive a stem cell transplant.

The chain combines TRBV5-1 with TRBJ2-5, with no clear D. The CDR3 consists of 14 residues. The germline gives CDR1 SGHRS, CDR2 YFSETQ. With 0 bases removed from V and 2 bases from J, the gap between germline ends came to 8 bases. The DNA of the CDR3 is TGCGCCAGCAGCTTGGGCAGCCTGCAAGAGACCCAGTACTTC. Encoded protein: CASSLGSLQETQYF.

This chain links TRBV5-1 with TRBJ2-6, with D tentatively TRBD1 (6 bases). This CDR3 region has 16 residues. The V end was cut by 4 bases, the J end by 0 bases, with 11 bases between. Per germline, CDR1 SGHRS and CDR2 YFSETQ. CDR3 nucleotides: TGCGCCAGCAGCCTACCACAGGGCTCTGGGGCCAACGTCCTGACTTTC. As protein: CASSLPQGSGANVLTF.

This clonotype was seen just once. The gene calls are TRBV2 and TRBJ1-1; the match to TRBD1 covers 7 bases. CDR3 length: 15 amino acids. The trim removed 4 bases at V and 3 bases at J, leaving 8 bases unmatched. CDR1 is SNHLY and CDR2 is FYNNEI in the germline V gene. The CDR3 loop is CASSGQGMKDTEAFF. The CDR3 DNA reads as TGTGCCAGCAGTGGACAGGGAATGAAGGACACTGAAGCTTTCTTT.

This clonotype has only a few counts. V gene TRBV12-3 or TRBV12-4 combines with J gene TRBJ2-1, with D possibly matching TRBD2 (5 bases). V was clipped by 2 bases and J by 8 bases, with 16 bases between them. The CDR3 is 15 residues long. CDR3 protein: CASSLNLALNHEQFF. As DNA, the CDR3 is TGTGCCAGCAGTTTAAATCTAGCTCTAAACCATGAGCAGTTCTTC.

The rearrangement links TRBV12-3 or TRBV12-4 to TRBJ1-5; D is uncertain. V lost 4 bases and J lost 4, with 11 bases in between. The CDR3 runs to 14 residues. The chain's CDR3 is CASSSLLRNQPQHF. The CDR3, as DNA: TGTGCCAGCAGTTCCCTCCTCAGGAATCAGCCCCAGCATTTT.

CDR3 residues: CASRVIGYEITDTQYF. The CDR3 DNA is TGTGCCAGCAGAGTGATTGGTTATGAGATCACAGATACGCAGTATTTT. The chain employs TRBV5-5 and TRBJ2-3; D gene uncertain. This CDR3 is 16 amino acids long. Trimming took off 5 bases at V and 2 bases at J, with 18 bases between the two ends. Looked up from germline, CDR1 is SGHKS and CDR2 is YYEKEE (reference sequence).

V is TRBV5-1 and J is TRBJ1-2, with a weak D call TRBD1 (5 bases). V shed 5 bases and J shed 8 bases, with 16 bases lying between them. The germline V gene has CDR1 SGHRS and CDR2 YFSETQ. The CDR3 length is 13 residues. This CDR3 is CASSWGQSGGYTF. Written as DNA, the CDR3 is TGCGCCAGCAGTTGGGGCCAGAGCGGGGGCTACACCTTC.

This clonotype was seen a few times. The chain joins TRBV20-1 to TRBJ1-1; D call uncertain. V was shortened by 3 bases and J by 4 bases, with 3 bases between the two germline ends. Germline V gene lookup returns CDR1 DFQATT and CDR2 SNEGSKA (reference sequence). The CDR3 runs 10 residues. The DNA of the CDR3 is TGCAGTGCTAGTTTCACTGAAGCTTTCTTT. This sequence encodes CSASFTEAFF.

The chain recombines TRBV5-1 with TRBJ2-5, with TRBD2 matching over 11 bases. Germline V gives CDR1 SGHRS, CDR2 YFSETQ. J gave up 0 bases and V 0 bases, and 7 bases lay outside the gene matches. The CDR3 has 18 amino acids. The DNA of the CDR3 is TGCGCCAGCAGCTTGGGACTAGCGGGGCACACGTACCAAGAGACCCAGTACTTC. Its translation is CASSLGLAGHTYQETQYF.

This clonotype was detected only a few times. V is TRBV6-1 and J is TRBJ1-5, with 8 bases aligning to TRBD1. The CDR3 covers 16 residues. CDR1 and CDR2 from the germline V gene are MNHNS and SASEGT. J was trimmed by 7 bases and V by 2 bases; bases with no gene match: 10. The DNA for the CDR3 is TGTGCCAGCAGTGAACGATTGGACAGGGATTGGCAGCCCCAGCATTTT. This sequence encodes CASSERLDRDWQPQHF.

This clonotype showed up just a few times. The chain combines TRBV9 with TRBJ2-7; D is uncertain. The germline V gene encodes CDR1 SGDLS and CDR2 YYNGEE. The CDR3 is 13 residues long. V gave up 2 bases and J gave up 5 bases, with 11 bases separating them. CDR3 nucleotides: TGTGCCAGCAGCGTCTCTATTAGCCACGAGCAGTACTTC. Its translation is CASSVSISHEQYF.

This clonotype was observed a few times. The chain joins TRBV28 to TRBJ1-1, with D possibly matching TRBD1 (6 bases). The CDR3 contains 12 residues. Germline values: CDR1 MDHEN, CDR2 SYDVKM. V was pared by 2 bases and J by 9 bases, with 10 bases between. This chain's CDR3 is CASSLRGEQAFF. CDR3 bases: TGTGCCAGCAGTTTAAGGGGGGAACAAGCTTTCTTT. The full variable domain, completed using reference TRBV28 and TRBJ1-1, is DVKVTQSSRYLVKRTGEKVFLECVQDMDHENMFWYRQDPGLGLRLIYFSYDVKMKEKGDIPEGYSVSREKKERFSLILESASTNQTSMYLCASSLRGEQAFFGQGTRLTVV.

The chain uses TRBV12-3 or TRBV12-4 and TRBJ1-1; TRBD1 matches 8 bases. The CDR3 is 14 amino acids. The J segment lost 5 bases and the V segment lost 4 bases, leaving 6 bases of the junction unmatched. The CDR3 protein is CASSSRQGLTEAFF. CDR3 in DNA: TGTGCCAGCAGTTCTCGACAGGGGTTGACTGAAGCTTTCTTT.

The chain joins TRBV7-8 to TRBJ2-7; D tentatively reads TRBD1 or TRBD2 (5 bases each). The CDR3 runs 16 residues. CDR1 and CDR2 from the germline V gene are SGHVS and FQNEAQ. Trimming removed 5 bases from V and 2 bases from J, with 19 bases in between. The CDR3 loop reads CASSRDRRDPAYEQYF. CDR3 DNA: TGTGCCAGCAGCAGGGATCGCCGGGACCCGGCCTACGAGCAGTACTTC.

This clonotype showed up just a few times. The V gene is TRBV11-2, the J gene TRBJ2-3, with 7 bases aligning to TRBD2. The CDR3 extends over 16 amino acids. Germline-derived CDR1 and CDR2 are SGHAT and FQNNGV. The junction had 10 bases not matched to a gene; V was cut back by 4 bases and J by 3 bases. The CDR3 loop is CASSSVDGEGTDTQYF. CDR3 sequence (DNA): TGTGCCAGCAGCTCGGTAGATGGGGAGGGGACAGATACGCAGTATTTT.